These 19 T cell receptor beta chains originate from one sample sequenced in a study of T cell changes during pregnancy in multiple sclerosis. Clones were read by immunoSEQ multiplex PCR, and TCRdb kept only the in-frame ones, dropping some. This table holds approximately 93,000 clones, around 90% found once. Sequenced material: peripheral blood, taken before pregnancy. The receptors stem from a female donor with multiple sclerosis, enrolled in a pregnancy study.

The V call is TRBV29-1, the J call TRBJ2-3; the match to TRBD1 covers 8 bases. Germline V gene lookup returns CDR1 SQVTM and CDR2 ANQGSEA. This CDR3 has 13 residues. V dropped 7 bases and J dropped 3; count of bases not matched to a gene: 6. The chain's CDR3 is CSATGGGTDTQYF. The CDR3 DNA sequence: TGCAGCGCAACAGGGGGAGGTACAGATACGCAGTATTTT.

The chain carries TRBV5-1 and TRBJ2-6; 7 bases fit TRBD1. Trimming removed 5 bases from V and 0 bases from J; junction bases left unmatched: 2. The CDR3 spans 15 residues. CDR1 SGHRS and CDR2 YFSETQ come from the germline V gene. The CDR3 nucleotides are TGCGCCAGCAGGGACAGGCGCTCTGGGGCCAACGTCCTGACTTTC. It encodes CASRDRRSGANVLTF.

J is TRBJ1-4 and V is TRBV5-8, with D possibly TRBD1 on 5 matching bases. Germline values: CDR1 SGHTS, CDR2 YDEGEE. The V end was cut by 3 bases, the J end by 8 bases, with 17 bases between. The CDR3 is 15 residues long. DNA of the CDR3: TGTGCCAGCAGCTGGGGACGGCGGGGATTGGAAAAACTGTTTTTT. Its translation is CASSWGRRGLEKLFF.

This chain's CDR3 is CASSPPGGARGFF. DNA for the CDR3: TGTGCCAGCAGTCCCCCGGGGGGGGCCCGGGGGTTCTTC. The V and J genes are TRBV27 and TRBJ2-1; 8 bases line up with TRBD2. J was trimmed by 15 bases and V by 5 bases; bases with no gene match: 12. The CDR3 consists of 13 residues. Germline V gene sequence: CDR1 MNHEY, CDR2 SMNVEV (reference sequence).

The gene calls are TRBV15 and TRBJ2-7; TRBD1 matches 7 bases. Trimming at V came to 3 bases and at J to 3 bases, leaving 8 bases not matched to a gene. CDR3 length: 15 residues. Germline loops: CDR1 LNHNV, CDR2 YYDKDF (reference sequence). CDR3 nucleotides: TGTGCCACCAGCAGTCCGGGACAGATTGTCTACGAGCAGTACTTC. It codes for CATSSPGQIVYEQYF.

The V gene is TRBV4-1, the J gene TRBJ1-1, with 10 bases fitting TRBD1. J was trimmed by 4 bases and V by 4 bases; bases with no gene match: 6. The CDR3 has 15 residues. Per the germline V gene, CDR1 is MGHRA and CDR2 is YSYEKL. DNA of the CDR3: TGCGCCAGCAGCCGTGACAGGGGGCCTACCACTGAAGCTTTCTTT. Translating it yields CASSRDRGPTTEAFF.

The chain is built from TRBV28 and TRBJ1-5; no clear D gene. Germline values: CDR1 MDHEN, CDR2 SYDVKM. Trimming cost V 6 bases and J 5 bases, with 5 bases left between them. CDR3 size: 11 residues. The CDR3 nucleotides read TGTGCCAGCAGCTTTCATCAGCCCCAGCATTTT. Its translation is CASSFHQPQHF.

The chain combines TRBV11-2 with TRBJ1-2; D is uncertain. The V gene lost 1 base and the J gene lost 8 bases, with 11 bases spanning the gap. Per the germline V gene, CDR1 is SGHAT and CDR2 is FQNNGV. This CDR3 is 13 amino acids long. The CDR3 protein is CASSLVPAGGYTF. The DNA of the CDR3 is TGTGCCAGCAGCTTAGTTCCGGCGGGGGGCTACACCTTC.

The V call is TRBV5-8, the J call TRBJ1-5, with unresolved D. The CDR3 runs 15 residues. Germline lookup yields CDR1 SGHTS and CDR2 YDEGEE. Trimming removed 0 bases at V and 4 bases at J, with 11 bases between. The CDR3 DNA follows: TGTGCCAGCAGCTTGGTCGTGGGAGTAAATCAGCCCCAGCATTTT. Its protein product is CASSLVVGVNQPQHF.

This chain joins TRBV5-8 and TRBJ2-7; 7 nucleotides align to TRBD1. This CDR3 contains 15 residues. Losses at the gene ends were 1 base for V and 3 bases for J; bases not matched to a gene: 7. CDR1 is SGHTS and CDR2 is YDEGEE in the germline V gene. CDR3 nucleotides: TGTGCCAGCAGCTTGCGTGACAGGGTTGACTACGAGCAGTACTTC. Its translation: CASSLRDRVDYEQYF.

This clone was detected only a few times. As DNA, the CDR3 is TGTGCCAGCAGTGTTCAGACAGGGGCCACTGAAGCTTTCTTT. It codes for CASSVQTGATEAFF. This chain joins TRBV2 and TRBJ1-1; 8 nucleotides agree with TRBD1. J lost 4 bases, V lost 4 bases, and 5 bases had no gene match. From germline, CDR1 is SNHLY and CDR2 FYNNEI. The CDR3 runs to 14 residues.

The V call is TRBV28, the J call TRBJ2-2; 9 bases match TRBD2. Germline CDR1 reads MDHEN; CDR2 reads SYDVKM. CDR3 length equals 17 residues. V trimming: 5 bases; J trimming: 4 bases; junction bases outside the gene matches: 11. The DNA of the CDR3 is TGTGCCAGCAGTCTAAGGCGGGAGGGCCGTCGCACCGGGGAGCTGTTTTTT. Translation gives CASSLRREGRRTGELFF. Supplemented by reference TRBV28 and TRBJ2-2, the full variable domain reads DVKVTQSSRYLVKRTGEKVFLECVQDMDHENMFWYRQDPGLGLRLIYFSYDVKMKEKGDIPEGYSVSREKKERFSLILESASTNQTSMYLCASSLRREGRRTGELFFGEGSRLTVL.

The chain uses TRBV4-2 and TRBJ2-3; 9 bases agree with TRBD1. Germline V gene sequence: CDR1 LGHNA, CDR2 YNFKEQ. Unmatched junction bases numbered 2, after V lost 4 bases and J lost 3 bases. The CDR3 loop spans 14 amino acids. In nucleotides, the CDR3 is TGTGCCAGCAGCCCCGGACAGGGGACAGATACGCAGTATTTT. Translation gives CASSPGQGTDTQYF.

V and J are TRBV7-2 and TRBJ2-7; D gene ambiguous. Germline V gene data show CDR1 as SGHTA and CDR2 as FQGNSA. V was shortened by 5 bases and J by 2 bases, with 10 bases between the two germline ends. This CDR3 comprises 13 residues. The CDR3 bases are TGTGCCAGCAGCCGGAGAGTCACCTACGAGCAGTACTTC. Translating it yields CASSRRVTYEQYF.

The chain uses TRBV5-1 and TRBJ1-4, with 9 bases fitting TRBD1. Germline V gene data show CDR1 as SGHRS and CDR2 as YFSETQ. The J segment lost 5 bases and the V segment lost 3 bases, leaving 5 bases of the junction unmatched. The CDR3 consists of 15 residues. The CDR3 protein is CASSSGTGQNEKLFF. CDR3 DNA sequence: TGCGCCAGCAGCTCCGGGACAGGGCAGAATGAAAAACTGTTTTTT.

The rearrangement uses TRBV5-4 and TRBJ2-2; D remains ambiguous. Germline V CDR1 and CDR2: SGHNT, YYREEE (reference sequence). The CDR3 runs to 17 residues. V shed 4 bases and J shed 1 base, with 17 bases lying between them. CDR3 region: CASSPRGTAQNTGELFF. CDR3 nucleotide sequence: TGTGCCAGCAGCCCGCGCGGTACCGCCCAGAACACCGGGGAGCTGTTTTTT. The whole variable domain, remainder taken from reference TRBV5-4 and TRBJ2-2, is ETGVTQSPTHLIKTRGQQVTLRCSSQSGHNTVSWYQQALGQGPQFIFQYYREEENGRGNFPPRFSGLQFPNYSSELNVNALELDDSALYLCASSPRGTAQNTGELFFGEGSRLTVL.

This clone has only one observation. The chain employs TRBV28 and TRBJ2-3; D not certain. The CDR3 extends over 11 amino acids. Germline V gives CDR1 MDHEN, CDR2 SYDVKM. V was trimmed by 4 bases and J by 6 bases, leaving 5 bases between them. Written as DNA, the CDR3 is TGTGCCAGCAGTTCCTCCGATACGCAGTATTTT. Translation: CASSSSDTQYF.

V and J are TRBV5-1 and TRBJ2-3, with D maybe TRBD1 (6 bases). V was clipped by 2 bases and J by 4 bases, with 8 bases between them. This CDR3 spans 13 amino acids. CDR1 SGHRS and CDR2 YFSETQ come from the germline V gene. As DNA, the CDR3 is TGCGCCAGCAGCTTACAGGGTCCAGATACGCAGTATTTT. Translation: CASSLQGPDTQYF.

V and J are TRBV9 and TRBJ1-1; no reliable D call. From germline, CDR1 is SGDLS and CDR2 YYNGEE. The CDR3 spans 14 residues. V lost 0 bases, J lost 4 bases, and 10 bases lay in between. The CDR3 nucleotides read TGTGCCAGCAGCGTAGCTGCAGCGGGCACTGAAGCTTTCTTT. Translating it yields CASSVAAAGTEAFF.